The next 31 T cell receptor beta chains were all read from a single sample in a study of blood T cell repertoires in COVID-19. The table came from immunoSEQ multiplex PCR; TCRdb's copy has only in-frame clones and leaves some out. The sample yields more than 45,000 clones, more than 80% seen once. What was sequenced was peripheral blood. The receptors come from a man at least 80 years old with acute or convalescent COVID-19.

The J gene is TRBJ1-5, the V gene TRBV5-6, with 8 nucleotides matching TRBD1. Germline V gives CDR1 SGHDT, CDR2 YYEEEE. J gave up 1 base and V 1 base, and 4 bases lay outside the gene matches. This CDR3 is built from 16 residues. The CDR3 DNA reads TGTGCCAGCAGCTTGCGTCAGGGGGCGAGCAATCAGCCCCAGCATTTT. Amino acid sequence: CASSLRQGASNQPQHF.

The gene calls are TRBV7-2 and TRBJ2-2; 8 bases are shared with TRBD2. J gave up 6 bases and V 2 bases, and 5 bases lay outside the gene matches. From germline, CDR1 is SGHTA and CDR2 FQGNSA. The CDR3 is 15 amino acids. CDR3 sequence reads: CASSLLTGGPGELFF. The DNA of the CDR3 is TGTGCCAGCAGCTTATTAACGGGGGGGCCCGGGGAGCTGTTTTTT.

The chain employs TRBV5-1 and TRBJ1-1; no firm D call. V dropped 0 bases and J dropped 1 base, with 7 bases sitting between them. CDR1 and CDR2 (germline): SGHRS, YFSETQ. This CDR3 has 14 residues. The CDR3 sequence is CASSLVGRNTEAFF. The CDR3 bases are TGCGCCAGCAGCTTGGTCGGTAGGAACACTGAAGCTTTCTTT.

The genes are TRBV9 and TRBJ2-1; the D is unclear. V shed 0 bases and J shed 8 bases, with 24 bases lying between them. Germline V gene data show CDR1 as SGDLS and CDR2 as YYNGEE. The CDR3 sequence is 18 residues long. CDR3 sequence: CASSVATGGNANWHEQFF. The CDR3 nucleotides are TGTGCCAGCAGCGTAGCTACGGGTGGAAATGCGAACTGGCATGAGCAGTTCTTC.

CDR3 residues: CATSRDPGNTEAFF. The DNA of the CDR3 is TGTGCCACCAGCAGAGATCCAGGGAACACTGAAGCTTTCTTT. V is TRBV15 and J is TRBJ1-1; D uncertain. The V end lost 0 bases, the J end lost 1 base, and 6 bases lay between the germline ends. The CDR3 is 14 residues long. The germline V gene has CDR1 LNHNV and CDR2 YYDKDF (reference sequence).

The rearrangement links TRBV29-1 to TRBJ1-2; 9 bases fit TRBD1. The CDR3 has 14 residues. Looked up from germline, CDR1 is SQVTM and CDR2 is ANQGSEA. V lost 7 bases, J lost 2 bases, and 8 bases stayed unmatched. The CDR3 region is CSARTGAANYGYTF. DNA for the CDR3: TGCAGCGCGCGGACAGGGGCTGCGAACTATGGCTACACCTTC.

CDR3 protein: CASKQLAFTDTQYF. CDR3 nucleotides: TGTGCCAGCAAGCAACTAGCGTTCACAGATACGCAGTATTTT. This chain connects TRBV7-2 to TRBJ2-3; 7 bases agree with TRBD2. Germline V gene data show CDR1 as SGHTA and CDR2 as FQGNSA. The CDR3 is 14 residues long. The V segment lost 7 bases and the J segment 2 bases; nucleotides outside the gene matches: 6.

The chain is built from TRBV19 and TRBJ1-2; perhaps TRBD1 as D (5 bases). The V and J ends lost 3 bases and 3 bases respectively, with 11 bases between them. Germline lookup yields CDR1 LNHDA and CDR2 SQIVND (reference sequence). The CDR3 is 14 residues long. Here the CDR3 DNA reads TGTGCCAGTAGTATGGGACTCTCTTACTATGGCTACACCTTC. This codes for CASSMGLSYYGYTF.

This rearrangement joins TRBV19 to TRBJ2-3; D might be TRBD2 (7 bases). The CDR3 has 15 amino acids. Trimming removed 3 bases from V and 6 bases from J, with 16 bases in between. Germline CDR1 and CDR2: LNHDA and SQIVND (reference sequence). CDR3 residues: CASSIGLVRGDTQYF. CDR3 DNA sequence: TGTGCCAGTAGTATTGGACTAGTGAGGGGGGATACGCAGTATTTT. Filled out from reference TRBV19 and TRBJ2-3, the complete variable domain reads DGGITQSPKYLFRKEGQNVTLSCEQNLNHDAMYWYRQDPGQGLRLIYYSQIVNDFQKGDIAEGYSVSREKKESFPLTVTSAQKNPTAFYLCASSIGLVRGDTQYFGPGTRLTVL.

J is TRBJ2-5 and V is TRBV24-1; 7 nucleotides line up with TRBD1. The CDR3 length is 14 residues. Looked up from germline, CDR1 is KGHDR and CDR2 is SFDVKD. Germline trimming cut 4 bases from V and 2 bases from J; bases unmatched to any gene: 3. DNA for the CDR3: TGTGCCACCAGTGAGGGACAGAAGCAAGAGACCCAGTACTTC. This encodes CATSEGQKQETQYF.

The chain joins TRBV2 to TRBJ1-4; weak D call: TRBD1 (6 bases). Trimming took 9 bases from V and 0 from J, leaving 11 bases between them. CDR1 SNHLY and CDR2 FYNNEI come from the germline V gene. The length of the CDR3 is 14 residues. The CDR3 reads CASRGIATNEKLFF. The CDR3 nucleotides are TGTGCCAGTAGGGGGATCGCAACTAATGAAAAACTGTTTTTT.

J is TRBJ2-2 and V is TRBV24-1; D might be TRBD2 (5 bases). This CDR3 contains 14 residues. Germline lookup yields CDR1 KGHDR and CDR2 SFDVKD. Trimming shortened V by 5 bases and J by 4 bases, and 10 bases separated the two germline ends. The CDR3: CATSGPGGTGELFF. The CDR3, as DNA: TGTGCCACCAGTGGGCCAGGAGGCACCGGGGAGCTGTTTTTT.

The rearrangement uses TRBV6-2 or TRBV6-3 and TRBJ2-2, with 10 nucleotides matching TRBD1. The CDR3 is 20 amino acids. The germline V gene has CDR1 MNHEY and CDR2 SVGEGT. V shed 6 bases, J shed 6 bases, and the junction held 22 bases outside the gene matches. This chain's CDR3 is CASRPVGTGVPRDRPGELFF. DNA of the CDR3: TGTGCCAGCAGACCTGTCGGGACAGGGGTCCCACGGGACCGTCCCGGGGAGCTGTTTTTT.

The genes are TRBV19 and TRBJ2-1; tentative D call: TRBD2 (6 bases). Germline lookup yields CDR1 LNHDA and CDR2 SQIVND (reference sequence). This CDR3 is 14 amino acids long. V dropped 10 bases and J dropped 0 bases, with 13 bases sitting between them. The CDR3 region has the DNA TGTGCCACTCTTAGCGGAGCCTCCTACAATGAGCAGTTCTTC. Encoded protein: CATLSGASYNEQFF. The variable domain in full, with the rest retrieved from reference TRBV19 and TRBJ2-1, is DGGITQSPKYLFRKEGQNVTLSCEQNLNHDAMYWYRQDPGQGLRLIYYSQIVNDFQKGDIAEGYSVSREKKESFPLTVTSAQKNPTAFYLCATLSGASYNEQFFGPGTRLTVL.

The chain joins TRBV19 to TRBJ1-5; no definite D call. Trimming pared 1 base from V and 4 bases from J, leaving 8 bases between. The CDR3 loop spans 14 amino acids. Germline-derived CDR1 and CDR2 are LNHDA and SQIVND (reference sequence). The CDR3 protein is CASSIGSGNQPQHF. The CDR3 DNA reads TGTGCCAGTAGTATAGGTTCAGGAAATCAGCCCCAGCATTTT.

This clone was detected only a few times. The DNA for the CDR3 is TGTGCCAGCAGTTATTTGGAGGGGCTCCACAATCAGCCCCAGCATTTT. This codes for CASSYLEGLHNQPQHF. The genes are TRBV6-2 or TRBV6-3 and TRBJ1-5; weak D call: TRBD1 (5 bases). Germline assignment: CDR1 MNHEY and CDR2 SVGEGT. V lost 3 bases and J 3 bases, leaving 15 bases between the germline ends. The CDR3 covers 16 residues.

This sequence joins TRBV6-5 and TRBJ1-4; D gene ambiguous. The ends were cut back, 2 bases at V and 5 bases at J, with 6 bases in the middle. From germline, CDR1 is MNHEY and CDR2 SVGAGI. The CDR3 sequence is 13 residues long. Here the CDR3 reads CASSYALNEKLFF. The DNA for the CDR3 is TGTGCCAGCAGTTACGCCCTAAATGAAAAACTGTTTTTT.

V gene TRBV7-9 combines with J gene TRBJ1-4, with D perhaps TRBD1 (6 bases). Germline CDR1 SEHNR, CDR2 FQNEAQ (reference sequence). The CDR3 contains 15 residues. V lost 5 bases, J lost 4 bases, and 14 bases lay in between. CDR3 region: CASSLMGASNEKLFF. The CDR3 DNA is TGTGCCAGCAGCCTAATGGGGGCAAGTAATGAAAAACTGTTTTTT.

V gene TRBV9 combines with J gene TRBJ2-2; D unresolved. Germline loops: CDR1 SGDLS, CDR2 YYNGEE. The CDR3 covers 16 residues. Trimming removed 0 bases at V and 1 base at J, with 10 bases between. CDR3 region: CASSVERARNTGELFF. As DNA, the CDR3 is TGTGCCAGCAGCGTAGAAAGAGCGAGGAACACCGGGGAGCTGTTTTTT.

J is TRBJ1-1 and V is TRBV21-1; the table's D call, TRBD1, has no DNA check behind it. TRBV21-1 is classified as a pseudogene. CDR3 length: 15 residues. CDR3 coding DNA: TGTGCCAGCAGCAAATTGCCGGGACAGGAGTTTGAAGCTTTCTTT. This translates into CASSKLPGQEFEAFF.

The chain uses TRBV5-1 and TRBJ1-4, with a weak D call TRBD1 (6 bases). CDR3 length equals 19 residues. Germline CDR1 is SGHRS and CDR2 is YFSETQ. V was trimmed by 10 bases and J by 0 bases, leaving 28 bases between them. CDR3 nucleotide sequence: TGCGCCTCAACTCTTGGGGGCCTCAGCGTAGGAGCAACTAATGAAAAACTGTTTTTT. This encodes CASTLGGLSVGATNEKLFF.

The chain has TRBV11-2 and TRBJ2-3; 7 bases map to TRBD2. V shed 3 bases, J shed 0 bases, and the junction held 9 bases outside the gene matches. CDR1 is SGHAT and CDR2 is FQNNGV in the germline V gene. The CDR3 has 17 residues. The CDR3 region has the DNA TGTGCCAGCAGCTTGCTCCCTAGCGGAACTAGCACAGATACGCAGTATTTT. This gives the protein CASSLLPSGTSTDTQYF.

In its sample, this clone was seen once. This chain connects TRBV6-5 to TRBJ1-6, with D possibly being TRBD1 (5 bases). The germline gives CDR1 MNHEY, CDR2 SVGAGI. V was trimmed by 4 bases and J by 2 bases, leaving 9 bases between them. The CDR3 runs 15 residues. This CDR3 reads CASSSRETYNSPLHF. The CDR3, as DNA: TGTGCCAGCAGTTCCAGGGAAACCTATAATTCACCCCTCCACTTT.

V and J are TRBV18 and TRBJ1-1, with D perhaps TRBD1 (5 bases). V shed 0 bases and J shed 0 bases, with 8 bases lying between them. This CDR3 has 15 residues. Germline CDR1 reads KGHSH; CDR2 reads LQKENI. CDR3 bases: TGTGCCAGCTCACCACCGCGGGGCCTGAACACTGAAGCTTTCTTT. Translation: CASSPPRGLNTEAFF. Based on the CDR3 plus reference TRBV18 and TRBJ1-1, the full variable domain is NAGVMQNPRHLVRRRGQEARLRCSPMKGHSHVYWYRQLPEEGLKFMVYLQKENIIDESGMPKERFSAEFPKEGPSILRIQQVVRGDSAAYFCASSPPRGLNTEAFFGQGTRLTVV.

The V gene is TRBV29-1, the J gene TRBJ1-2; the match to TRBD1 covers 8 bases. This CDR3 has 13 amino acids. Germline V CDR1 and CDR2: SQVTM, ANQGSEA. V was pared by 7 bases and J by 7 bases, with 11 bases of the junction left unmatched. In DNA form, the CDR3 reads TGCAGCGGTAGAGAGACAGGGGATGGTGGCTACACCTTC. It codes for CSGRETGDGGYTF.

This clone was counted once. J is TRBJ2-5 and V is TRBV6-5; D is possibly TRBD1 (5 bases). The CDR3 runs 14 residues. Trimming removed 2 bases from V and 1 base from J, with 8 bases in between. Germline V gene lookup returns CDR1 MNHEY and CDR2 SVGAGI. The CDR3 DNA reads TGTGCCAGCAGTTACGGGGCGCTCCAAGAGACCCAGTACTTC. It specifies CASSYGALQETQYF.

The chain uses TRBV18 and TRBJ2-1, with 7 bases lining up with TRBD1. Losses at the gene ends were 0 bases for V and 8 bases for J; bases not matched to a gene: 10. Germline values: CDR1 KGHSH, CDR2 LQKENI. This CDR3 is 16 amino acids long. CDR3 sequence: CASSPPTGKMGDEQFF. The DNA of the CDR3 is TGTGCCAGCTCACCACCGACAGGGAAGATGGGCGATGAGCAGTTCTTC. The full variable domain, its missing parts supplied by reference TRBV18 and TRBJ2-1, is NAGVMQNPRHLVRRRGQEARLRCSPMKGHSHVYWYRQLPEEGLKFMVYLQKENIIDESGMPKERFSAEFPKEGPSILRIQQVVRGDSAAYFCASSPPTGKMGDEQFFGPGTRLTVL.

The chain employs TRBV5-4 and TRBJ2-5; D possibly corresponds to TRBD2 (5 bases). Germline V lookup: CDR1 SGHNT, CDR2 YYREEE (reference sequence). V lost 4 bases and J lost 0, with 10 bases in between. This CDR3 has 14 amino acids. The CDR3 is CASSPGEYQETQYF. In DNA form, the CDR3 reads TGTGCCAGCAGCCCCGGGGAGTACCAAGAGACCCAGTACTTC.

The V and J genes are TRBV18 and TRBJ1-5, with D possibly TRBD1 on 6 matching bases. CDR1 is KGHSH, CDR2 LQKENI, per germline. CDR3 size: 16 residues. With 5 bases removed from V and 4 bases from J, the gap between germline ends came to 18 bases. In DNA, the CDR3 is TGTGCCAGCTCATCGGAAACGGGACAAAAGAATCAGCCCCAGCATTTT. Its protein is CASSSETGQKNQPQHF.

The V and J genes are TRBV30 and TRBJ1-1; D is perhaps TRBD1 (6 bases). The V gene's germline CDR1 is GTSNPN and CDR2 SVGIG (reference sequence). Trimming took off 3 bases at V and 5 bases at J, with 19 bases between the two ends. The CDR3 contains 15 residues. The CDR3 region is CAWRSGRGYRTEAFF. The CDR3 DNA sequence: TGTGCCTGGAGGTCCGGCAGGGGTTATCGTACTGAAGCTTTCTTT. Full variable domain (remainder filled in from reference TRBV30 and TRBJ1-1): SQTIHQWPATLVQPVGSPLSLECTVEGTSNPNLYWYRQAAGRGLQLLFYSVGIGQISSEVPQNLSASRPQDRQFILSSKKLLLSDSGFYLCAWRSGRGYRTEAFFGQGTRLTVV.

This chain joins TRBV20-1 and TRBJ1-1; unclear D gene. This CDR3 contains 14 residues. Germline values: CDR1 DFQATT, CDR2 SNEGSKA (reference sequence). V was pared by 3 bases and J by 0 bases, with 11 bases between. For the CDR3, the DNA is TGCAGTGCTAGTGGAGGGCGGATGAACACTGAAGCTTTCTTT. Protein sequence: CSASGGRMNTEAFF.